This T cell receptor (beta chain) was identified in a study of blood T cell repertoires in COVID-19. Trimming cost V 7 bases and J 3 bases, with 19 bases left between them. The CDR3 runs to 15 residues. Germline V gene lookup returns CDR1 MRHNA and CDR2 SNTAGT. Profiling relied on immunoSEQ multiplex PCR, and the TCRdb table lists in-frame clones only, not all of them. Among more than 250,000 clones, about 85% were seen once, and the ten largest hold 3.6%. The sequence was collected from a man younger than 35 with active or convalescent COVID-19. The V gene is TRBV6-4, the J gene TRBJ2-7; possible D gene TRBD1, 6 bases. The sample consisted of peripheral blood. The CDR3 sequence: CASKIRGWGFYEQYF. The CDR3 DNA reads TGTGCCAGCAAGATCAGGGGTTGGGGGTTCTACGAGCAGTACTTC.